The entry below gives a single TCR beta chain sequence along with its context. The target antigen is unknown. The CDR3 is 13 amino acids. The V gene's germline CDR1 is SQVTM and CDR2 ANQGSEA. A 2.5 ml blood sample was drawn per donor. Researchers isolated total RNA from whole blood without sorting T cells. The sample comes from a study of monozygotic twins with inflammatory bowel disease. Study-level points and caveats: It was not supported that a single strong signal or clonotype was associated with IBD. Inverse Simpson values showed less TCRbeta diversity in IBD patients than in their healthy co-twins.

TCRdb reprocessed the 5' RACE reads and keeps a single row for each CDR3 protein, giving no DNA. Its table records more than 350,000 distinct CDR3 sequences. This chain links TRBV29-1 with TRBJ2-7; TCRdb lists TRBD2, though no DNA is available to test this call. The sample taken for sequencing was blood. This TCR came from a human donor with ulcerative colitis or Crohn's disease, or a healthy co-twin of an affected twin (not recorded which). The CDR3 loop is CSGVASSSYEQYF.